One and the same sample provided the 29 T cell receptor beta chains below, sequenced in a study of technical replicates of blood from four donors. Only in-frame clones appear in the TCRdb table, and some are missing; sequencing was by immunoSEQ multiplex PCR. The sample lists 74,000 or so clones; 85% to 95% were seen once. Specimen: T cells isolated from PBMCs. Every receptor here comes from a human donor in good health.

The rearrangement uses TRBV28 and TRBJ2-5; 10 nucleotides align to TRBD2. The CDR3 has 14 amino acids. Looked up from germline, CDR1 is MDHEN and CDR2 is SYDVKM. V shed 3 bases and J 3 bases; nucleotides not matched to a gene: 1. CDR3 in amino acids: CASSLLAGEETQYF. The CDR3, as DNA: TGTGCCAGCAGTTTGCTAGCGGGGGAAGAGACCCAGTACTTC.

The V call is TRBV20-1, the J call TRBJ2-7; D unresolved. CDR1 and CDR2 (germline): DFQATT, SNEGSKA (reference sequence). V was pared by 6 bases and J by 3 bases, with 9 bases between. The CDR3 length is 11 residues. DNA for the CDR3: TGCAGTGCCGATGCCAGCTACGAGCAGTACTTC. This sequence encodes CSADASYEQYF.

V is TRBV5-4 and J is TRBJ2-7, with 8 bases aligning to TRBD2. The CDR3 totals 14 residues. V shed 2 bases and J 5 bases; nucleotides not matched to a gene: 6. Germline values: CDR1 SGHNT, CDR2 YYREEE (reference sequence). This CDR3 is CASSFGTRTNEQYF. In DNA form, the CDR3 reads TGTGCCAGCAGCTTCGGGACTAGAACTAACGAGCAGTACTTC.

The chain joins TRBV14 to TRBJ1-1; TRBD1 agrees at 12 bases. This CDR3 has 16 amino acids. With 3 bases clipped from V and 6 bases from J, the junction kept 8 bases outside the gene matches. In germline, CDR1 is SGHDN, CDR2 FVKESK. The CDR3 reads CASSHSGTGGAAEAFF. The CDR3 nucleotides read TGTGCCAGCAGCCACTCCGGGACAGGGGGCGCCGCTGAAGCTTTCTTT.

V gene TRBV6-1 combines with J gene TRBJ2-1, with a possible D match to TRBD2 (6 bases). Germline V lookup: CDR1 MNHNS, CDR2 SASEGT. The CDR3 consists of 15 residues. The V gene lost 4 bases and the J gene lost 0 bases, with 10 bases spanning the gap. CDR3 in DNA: TGTGCCAGCAGTGGCCGGAGGGACTCCTACAATGAGCAGTTCTTC. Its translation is CASSGRRDSYNEQFF.

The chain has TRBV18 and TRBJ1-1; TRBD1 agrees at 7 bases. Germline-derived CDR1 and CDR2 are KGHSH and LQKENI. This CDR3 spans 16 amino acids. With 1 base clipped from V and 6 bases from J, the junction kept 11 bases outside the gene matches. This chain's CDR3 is CASSPRYQGGNAEAFF. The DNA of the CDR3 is TGTGCCAGCTCACCACGTTATCAGGGGGGAAACGCTGAAGCTTTCTTT.

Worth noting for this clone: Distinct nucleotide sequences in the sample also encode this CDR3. The CDR3 DNA is TGTGCCAGCTCACCTTCCGGGTCCTCCTACGAGCAGTACTTC. It specifies CASSPSGSSYEQYF. The V and J genes are TRBV18 and TRBJ2-7, with unresolved D. V was cut by 3 bases and J by 0 bases, with 9 bases left in between. Looked up from germline, CDR1 is KGHSH and CDR2 is LQKENI. This CDR3 comprises 14 residues.

The CDR3 DNA sequence: TGTGCCAGCAGCTTACGCGCGGACTCCTACGAGCAGTACTTC. Protein: CASSLRADSYEQYF. The V gene is TRBV11-3, the J gene TRBJ2-7; D ambiguous. The V gene's germline CDR1 is SGHNT and CDR2 YENEEA. This CDR3 is 14 amino acids long. The V end lost 2 bases, the J end lost 0 bases, and 8 bases lay between the germline ends.

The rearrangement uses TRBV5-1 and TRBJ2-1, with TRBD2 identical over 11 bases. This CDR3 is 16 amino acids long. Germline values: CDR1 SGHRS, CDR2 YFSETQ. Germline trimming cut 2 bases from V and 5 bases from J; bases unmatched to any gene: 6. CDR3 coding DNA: TGCGCCAGCAGCTTATTGGGGACTAGCGGAGACAATGAGCAGTTCTTC. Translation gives CASSLLGTSGDNEQFF.

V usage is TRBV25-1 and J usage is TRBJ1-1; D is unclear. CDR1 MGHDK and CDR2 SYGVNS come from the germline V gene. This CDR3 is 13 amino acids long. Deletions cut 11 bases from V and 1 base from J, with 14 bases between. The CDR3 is CAATPGGNTEAFF. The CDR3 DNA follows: TGTGCCGCAACACCAGGAGGGAACACTGAAGCTTTCTTT. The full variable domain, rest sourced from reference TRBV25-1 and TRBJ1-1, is EADIYQTPRYLVIGTGKKITLECSQTMGHDKMYWYQQDPGMELHLIHYSYGVNSTEKGDLSSESTVSRIRTEHFPLTLESARPSHTSQYLCAATPGGNTEAFFGQGTRLTVV.

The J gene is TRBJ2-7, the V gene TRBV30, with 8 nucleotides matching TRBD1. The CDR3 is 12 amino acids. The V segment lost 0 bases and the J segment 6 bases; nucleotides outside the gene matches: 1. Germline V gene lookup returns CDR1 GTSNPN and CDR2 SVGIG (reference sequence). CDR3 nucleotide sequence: TGTGCCTGGAGTGTACAGGGGGTCGAGCAGTACTTC. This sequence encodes CAWSVQGVEQYF.

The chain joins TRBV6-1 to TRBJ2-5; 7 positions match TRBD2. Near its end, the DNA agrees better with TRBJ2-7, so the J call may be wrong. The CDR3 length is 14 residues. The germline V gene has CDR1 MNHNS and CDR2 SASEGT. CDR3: CATSEGGQIYEQYF. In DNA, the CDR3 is TGTGCCACTAGTGAGGGAGGGCAGATCTACGAGCAGTACTTC.

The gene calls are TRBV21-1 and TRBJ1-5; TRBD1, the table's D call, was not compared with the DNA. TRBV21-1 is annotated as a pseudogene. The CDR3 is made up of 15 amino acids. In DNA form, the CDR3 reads TGTGCCAGCAGCAAAGCTAAGTGGACAGCTCTCCCCCAGCATTTT. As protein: CASSKAKWTALPQHF.

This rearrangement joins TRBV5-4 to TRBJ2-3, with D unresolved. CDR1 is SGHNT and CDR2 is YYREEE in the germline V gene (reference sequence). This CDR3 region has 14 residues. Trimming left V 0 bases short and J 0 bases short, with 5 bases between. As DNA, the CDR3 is TGTGCCAGCAGCTTGGCCCGGAGCACAGATACGCAGTATTTT. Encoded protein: CASSLARSTDTQYF.

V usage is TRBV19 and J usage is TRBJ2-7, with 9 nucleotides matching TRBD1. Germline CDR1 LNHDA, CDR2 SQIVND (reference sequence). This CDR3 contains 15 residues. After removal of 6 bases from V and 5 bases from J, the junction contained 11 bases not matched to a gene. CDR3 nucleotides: TGTGCCAGTAGACTCCAAGGACAGGGGTTCCACGAGCAGTACTTC. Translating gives CASRLQGQGFHEQYF. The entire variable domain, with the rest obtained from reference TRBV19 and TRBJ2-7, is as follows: DGGITQSPKYLFRKEGQNVTLSCEQNLNHDAMYWYRQDPGQGLRLIYYSQIVNDFQKGDIAEGYSVSREKKESFPLTVTSAQKNPTAFYLCASRLQGQGFHEQYFGPGTRLTVT.

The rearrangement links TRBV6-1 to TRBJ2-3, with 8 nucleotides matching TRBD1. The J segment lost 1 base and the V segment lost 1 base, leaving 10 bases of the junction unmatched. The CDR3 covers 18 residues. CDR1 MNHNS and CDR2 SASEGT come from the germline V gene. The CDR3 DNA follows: TGTGCCAGCAGTGAAGGGGGACAGGCATTAGGGGGCACAGATACGCAGTATTTT. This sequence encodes CASSEGGQALGGTDTQYF.

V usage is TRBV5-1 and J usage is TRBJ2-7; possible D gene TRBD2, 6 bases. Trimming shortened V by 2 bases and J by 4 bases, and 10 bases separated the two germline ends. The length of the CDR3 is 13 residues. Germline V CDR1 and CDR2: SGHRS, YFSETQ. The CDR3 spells CASSLSGLYEQYF. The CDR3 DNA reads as TGCGCCAGCAGCTTAAGCGGGTTATACGAGCAGTACTTC. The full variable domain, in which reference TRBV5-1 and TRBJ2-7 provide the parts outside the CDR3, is KAGVTQTPRYLIKTRGQQVTLSCSPISGHRSVSWYQQTPGQGLQFLFEYFSETQRNKGNFPGRFSGRQFSNSRSEMNVSTLELGDSALYLCASSLSGLYEQYFGPGTRLTVT.

The CDR3 loop reads CAIQRREGDNEQFF. The CDR3 DNA is TGTGCCATCCAAAGGAGGGAGGGAGACAATGAGCAGTTCTTC. This sequence joins TRBV5-4 and TRBJ2-1; 7 nucleotides agree with TRBD2. CDR1 and CDR2 (germline): SGHNT, YYREEE (reference sequence). V dropped 9 bases and J dropped 5; count of bases not matched to a gene: 11. CDR3 length: 14 amino acids.

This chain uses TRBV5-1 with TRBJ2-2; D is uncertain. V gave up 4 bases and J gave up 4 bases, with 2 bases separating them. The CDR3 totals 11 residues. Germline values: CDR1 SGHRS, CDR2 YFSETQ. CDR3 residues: CASSRTGELFF. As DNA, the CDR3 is TGCGCCAGCAGCCGCACCGGGGAGCTGTTTTTT.

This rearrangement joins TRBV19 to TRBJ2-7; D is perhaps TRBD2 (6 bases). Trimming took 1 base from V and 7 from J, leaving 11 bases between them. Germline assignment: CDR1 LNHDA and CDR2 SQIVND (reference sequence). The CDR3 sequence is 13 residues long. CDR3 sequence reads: CASSIAARGEQYF. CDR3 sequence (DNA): TGTGCCAGTAGTATAGCGGCTCGGGGGGAGCAGTACTTC. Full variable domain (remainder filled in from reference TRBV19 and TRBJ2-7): DGGITQSPKYLFRKEGQNVTLSCEQNLNHDAMYWYRQDPGQGLRLIYYSQIVNDFQKGDIAEGYSVSREKKESFPLTVTSAQKNPTAFYLCASSIAARGEQYFGPGTRLTVT.

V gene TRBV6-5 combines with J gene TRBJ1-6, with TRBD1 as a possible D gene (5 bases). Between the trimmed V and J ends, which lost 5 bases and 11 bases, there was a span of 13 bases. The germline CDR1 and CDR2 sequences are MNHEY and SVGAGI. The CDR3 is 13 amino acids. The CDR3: CASSRGQLPPLHF. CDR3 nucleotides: TGTGCCAGCAGTAGGGGCCAGTTACCACCCCTCCACTTT.

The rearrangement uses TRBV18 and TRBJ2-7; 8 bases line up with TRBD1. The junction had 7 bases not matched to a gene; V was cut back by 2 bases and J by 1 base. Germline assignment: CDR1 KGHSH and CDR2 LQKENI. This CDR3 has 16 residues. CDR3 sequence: CASSPLDRQGSYEQYF. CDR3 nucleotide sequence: TGTGCCAGCTCACCATTGGATAGACAGGGGTCCTACGAGCAGTACTTC.

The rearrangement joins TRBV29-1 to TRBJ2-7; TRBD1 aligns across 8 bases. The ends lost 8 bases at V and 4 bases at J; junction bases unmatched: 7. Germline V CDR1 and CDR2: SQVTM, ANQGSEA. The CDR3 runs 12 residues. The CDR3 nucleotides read TGCAGCATGACAGGGGACGGGTACGAGCAGTACTTC. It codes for CSMTGDGYEQYF.

In DNA form, the CDR3 reads TGCGCCAGCAGCCTAATAGCCGGGGAGCTGTTTTTT. This codes for CASSLIAGELFF. The chain links TRBV4-1 to TRBJ2-2, with no clear D. The V end lost 4 bases, the J end lost 6 bases, and 6 bases lay between the germline ends. CDR1 is MGHRA and CDR2 is YSYEKL in the germline V gene. The CDR3 consists of 12 residues.

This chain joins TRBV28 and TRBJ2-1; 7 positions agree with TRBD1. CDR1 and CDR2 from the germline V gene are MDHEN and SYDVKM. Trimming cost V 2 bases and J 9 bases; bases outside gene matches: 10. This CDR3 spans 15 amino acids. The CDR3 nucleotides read TGTGCCAGCAGTTTACATGTGACAGGGCTCATTGAGCAGTTCTTC. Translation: CASSLHVTGLIEQFF.

Here the CDR3 reads CATQRGGLETQYF. DNA of the CDR3: TGTGCCACCCAGAGGGGGGGGTTGGAGACCCAGTACTTC. The genes are TRBV6-1 and TRBJ2-5; tentatively, D is TRBD2 (7 bases). This CDR3 is built from 13 residues. The V end was cut by 10 bases, the J end by 5 bases, with 17 bases between. Germline V gene lookup returns CDR1 MNHNS and CDR2 SASEGT.

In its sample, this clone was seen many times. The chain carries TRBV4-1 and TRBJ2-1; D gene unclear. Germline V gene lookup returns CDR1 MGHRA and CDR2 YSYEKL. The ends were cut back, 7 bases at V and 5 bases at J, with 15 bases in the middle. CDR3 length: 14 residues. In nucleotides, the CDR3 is TGCGCCAGCACCACCTTTTCAGAAAACAATGAGCAGTTCTTC. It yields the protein CASTTFSENNEQFF.

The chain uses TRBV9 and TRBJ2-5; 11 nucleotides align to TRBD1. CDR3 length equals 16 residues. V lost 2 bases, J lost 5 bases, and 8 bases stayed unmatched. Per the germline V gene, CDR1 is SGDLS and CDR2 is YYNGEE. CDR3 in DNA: TGTGCCAGCAGCGTTGGGGACAGGGGGTATTCGGAGACCCAGTACTTC. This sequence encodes CASSVGDRGYSETQYF.

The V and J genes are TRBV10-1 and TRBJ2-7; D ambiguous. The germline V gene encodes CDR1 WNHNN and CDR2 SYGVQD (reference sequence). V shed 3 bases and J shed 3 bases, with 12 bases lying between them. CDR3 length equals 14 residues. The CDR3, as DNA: TGCGCCAGCAGTGAACGGAAAGACTTCTACGAGCAGTACTTC. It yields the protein CASSERKDFYEQYF.